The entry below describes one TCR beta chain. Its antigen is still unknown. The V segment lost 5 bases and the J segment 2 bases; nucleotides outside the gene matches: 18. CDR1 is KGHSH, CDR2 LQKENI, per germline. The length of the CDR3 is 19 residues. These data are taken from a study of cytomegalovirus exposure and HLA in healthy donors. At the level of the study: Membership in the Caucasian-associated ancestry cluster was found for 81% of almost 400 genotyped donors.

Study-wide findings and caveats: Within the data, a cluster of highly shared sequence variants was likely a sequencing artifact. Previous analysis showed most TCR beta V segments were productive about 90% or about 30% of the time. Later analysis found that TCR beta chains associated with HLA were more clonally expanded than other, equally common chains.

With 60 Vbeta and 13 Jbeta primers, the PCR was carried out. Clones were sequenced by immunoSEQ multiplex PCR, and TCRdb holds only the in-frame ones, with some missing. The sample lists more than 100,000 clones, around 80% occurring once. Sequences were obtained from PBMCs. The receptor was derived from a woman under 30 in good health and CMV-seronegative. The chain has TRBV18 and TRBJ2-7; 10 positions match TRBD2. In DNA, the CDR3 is TGTGCCAGCTCAGCCAACGAGGGGATCCCAGCGGGAGGGCCCTACGAGCAGTACTTC. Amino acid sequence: CASSANEGIPAGGPYEQYF.